This T cell receptor beta chain was retrieved from a study of T cell responses to AZD1222 COVID-19 vaccine. For this clone: Its antigen is unknown.

The germline V gene encodes CDR1 GTSNPN and CDR2 SVGIG (reference sequence). CDR3 length: 12 amino acids. V lost 6 bases, J lost 3 bases, and 9 bases lay in between. Study-wide results and limits: CD4 TCRs covered the whole spike, strongest at regions 160-218 and 743-854. Just five or six AZD1222 recipients were seropositive at baseline.

Some clones are missing from TCRdb's copy, which holds only in-frame ones; the method was immunoSEQ multiplex PCR. The table has fewer than 200,000 clones, around 89% seen once; the top ten hold approximately 26%. The material sequenced was peripheral blood, taken 28 days after the second AZD1222 dose. This TCR came from an adult who received the AZD1222 COVID-19 vaccine. The chain links TRBV30 to TRBJ2-1; D is possibly TRBD2 (5 bases). CDR3 loop: CACSLGYNEQFF. DNA of the CDR3: TGTGCCTGTTCACTAGGCTACAATGAGCAGTTCTTC.